The 30 T cell receptor beta chains presented below share a single source sample, sequenced in a study of T cell responses to AZD1222 COVID-19 vaccine. Measured with immunoSEQ multiplex PCR; TCRdb has only the in-frame clones, and not every one. Here the sample spans under 150,000 clones, roughly nine tenths being singletons. The sequencing here drew on peripheral blood, taken on day 0 of AZD1222 vaccination. These receptors were obtained from an adult in good health.

The CDR3 protein is CASRGDRGSYGYTF. The CDR3 DNA follows: TGTGCCAGCAGAGGCGACAGGGGGAGCTATGGCTACACCTTC. The chain carries TRBV6-5 and TRBJ1-2, with TRBD1 matching 9 bases. The CDR3 contains 14 residues. Germline V gene lookup returns CDR1 MNHEY and CDR2 SVGAGI. V gave up 6 bases and J gave up 4 bases; unmatched junction bases: 6.

Written as DNA, the CDR3 is TGTGCCAGCAGTGAAGTCGGGAATGTTAATGAAAAACTGTTTTTT. Amino acids: CASSEVGNVNEKLFF. The chain carries TRBV2 and TRBJ1-4; D unclear. Germline-derived CDR1 and CDR2 are SNHLY and FYNNEI. The CDR3 spans 15 residues. V was cut by 1 base and J by 4 bases, with 10 bases left in between.

This sequence joins TRBV30 and TRBJ1-3, with TRBD1 as a possible D gene (5 bases). V shed 7 bases and J shed 0 bases, with 19 bases lying between them. The CDR3 contains 16 residues. Germline CDR1 is GTSNPN and CDR2 is SVGIG (reference sequence). The chain's CDR3 is CAFQTGPSTSGNTIYF. Written as DNA, the CDR3 is TGTGCCTTTCAAACGGGGCCATCGACCTCTGGAAACACCATATATTTT.

The chain has TRBV27 and TRBJ1-2; D uncertain. The CDR3 consists of 12 residues. Germline assignment: CDR1 MNHEY and CDR2 SMNVEV (reference sequence). V lost 6 bases to trimming and J lost 5 bases, with 10 bases between them. The CDR3 region is CASSSAGYGYTF. CDR3 bases: TGTGCCAGCAGCTCAGCGGGGTATGGCTACACCTTC.

This sequence joins TRBV6-1 and TRBJ1-3, with D unclear. The CDR3 covers 16 residues. The germline V gene has CDR1 MNHNS and CDR2 SASEGT. The ends were cut back, 2 bases at V and 2 bases at J, with 13 bases in the middle. The CDR3 region has the DNA TGTGCCAGCAGTGAAAAGTATTTCTATACTGGAAACACCATATATTTT. Translation: CASSEKYFYTGNTIYF.

The rearrangement joins TRBV18 to TRBJ2-7; 9 nucleotides line up with TRBD1. Looked up from germline, CDR1 is KGHSH and CDR2 is LQKENI. Trimming removed 6 bases from V and 1 base from J; junction bases left unmatched: 4. The CDR3 runs to 14 residues. The CDR3 protein is CASSSGTGSYEQYF. CDR3 bases: TGTGCCAGCTCTTCCGGGACAGGGTCCTACGAGCAGTACTTC.

The chain links TRBV12-3 or TRBV12-4 to TRBJ1-2; D not certain. Between the trimmed V and J ends, which lost 7 bases and 7 bases, there was a span of 13 bases. The CDR3 has 12 amino acids. The CDR3 DNA is TGTGCCAGCACCCCAAGGTCTGGTGGCTACACCTTC. Protein: CASTPRSGGYTF.

Only one count was recorded for this clone. The J gene is TRBJ1-1, the V gene TRBV7-9, with D possibly TRBD1 on 5 matching bases. The CDR3 is 19 amino acids. The V end was cut by 5 bases, the J end by 4 bases, with 29 bases between. Per the germline V gene, CDR1 is SEHNR and CDR2 is FQNEAQ (reference sequence). CDR3 in amino acids: CASSPTGGTSVGRSTEAFF. The CDR3 DNA is TGTGCCAGCAGCCCCACCGGGGGGACGTCCGTTGGTCGGAGCACTGAAGCTTTCTTT.

This clone was picked up a small number of times. In DNA form, the CDR3 reads TGTGCCAGCAGCCCAAAGGTCGGACCCTACGAGCAGTACTTC. Translating gives CASSPKVGPYEQYF. The rearrangement uses TRBV6-5 and TRBJ2-7; no firm D call. Germline lookup yields CDR1 MNHEY and CDR2 SVGAGI. The CDR3 contains 14 residues. V lost 6 bases and J lost 2, with 14 bases in between.

With respect to this clone: The CDR3 does not end in the conserved phenylalanine or tryptophan, so this is likely a read error. The DNA is omitted, as the CDR3 cannot be located on it reliably, and the CDR3 follows TCRdb's listing. V is TRBV19 and J is TRBJ1-1. Including both end residues, the CDR3 is 13 amino acids long. From germline, CDR1 is LNHDA and CDR2 SQIVND (reference sequence). This chain's CDR3 is CASSIRGIDSLCL.

CDR3 in DNA: TGTGCCAGCAGTAAAGAGAACACCGGGGAGCTGTTTTTT. Amino acid sequence: CASSKENTGELFF. The chain carries TRBV12-3 or TRBV12-4 and TRBJ2-2; D is uncertain. This CDR3 is built from 13 residues. Trimming stripped 5 bases from V and 1 base from J, with 5 bases between.

The chain recombines TRBV7-9 with TRBJ2-2; 12 positions match TRBD2. Trimming removed 3 bases from V and 5 bases from J; junction bases left unmatched: 4. The V gene's germline CDR1 is SEHNR and CDR2 FQNEAQ (reference sequence). CDR3 length: 16 residues. In DNA form, the CDR3 reads TGTGCCAGCAGCTTGTTAGGACTAGCGGGAACCGGGGAGCTGTTTTTT. This translates into CASSLLGLAGTGELFF.

J is TRBJ2-5 and V is TRBV7-9, with 10 bases matching TRBD1. V shed 5 bases and J 1 base; nucleotides not matched to a gene: 7. The CDR3 is made up of 16 amino acids. CDR1 and CDR2 from the germline V gene are SEHNR and FQNEAQ (reference sequence). Here the CDR3 DNA reads TGTGCCAGCAGCATGGGACAGGGGCTTATCCAAGAGACCCAGTACTTC. It yields the protein CASSMGQGLIQETQYF. The entire variable domain, with the rest obtained from reference TRBV7-9 and TRBJ2-5, is as follows: DTGVSQNPRHKITKRGQNVTFRCDPISEHNRLYWYRQTLGQGPEFLTYFQNEAQLEKSRLLSDRFSAERPKGSFSTLEIQRTEQGDSAMYLCASSMGQGLIQETQYFGPGTRLLVL.

The CDR3 DNA sequence: TGTGCCAGCAGCTTAGGGGCCAAAGAAAAACTGTTTTTT. Encoded protein: CASSLGAKEKLFF. The genes are TRBV7-9 and TRBJ1-4; no clear D gene. V shed 1 base and J shed 8 bases, with 8 bases lying between them. Germline values: CDR1 SEHNR, CDR2 FQNEAQ (reference sequence). This CDR3 spans 13 amino acids.

This clone has more than one count but fewer than ten. The CDR3 nucleotides read TGTGCCAGCAGTGATGTAGGCAAAAGCACAGATACGCAGTATTTT. Its translation: CASSDVGKSTDTQYF. The chain joins TRBV2 to TRBJ2-3; no clear D gene. The CDR3 consists of 15 residues. V was shortened by 3 bases and J by 0 bases, with 10 bases between the two germline ends. Germline V gene lookup returns CDR1 SNHLY and CDR2 FYNNEI. Full variable domain (outside the CDR3, taken from reference TRBV2 and TRBJ2-3): EPEVTQTPSHQVTQMGQEVILRCVPISNHLYFYWYRQILGQKVEFLVSFYNNEISEKSEIFDDQFSVERPDGSNFTLKIRSTKLEDSAMYFCASSDVGKSTDTQYFGPGTRLTVL.

V and J are TRBV7-2 and TRBJ1-1; D uncertain. The germline V gene encodes CDR1 SGHTA and CDR2 FQGNSA. CDR3 length: 15 amino acids. V lost 6 bases to trimming and J lost 1 base, with 15 bases between them. In DNA, the CDR3 is TGTGCCAGCAGTCTGCCGAACAAACCGAACACTGAAGCTTTCTTT. Protein sequence: CASSLPNKPNTEAFF.

The chain employs TRBV27 and TRBJ1-5; D is unclear. The V and J ends lost 5 bases and 0 bases respectively, with 5 bases between them. The CDR3 totals 13 residues. Germline values: CDR1 MNHEY, CDR2 SMNVEV (reference sequence). The CDR3 is CASSHDSNQPQHF. The CDR3 DNA reads as TGTGCCAGCAGTCACGATAGCAATCAGCCCCAGCATTTT.

V usage is TRBV20-1 and J usage is TRBJ2-1; possibly TRBD2 for D (5 bases). CDR1 and CDR2 from the germline V gene are DFQATT and SNEGSKA (reference sequence). The V end lost 5 bases, the J end lost 7 bases, and 6 bases lay between the germline ends. The CDR3 has 10 residues. In DNA, the CDR3 is TGCAGTGCTCGGAGGAATGAGCAGTTCTTC. It yields the protein CSARRNEQFF.

V is TRBV11-3 and J is TRBJ2-3; 8 bases align to TRBD2. The CDR3 runs to 16 residues. Trimming at V came to 5 bases and at J to 2 bases, leaving 9 bases not matched to a gene. CDR1 is SGHNT and CDR2 is YENEEA in the germline V gene. The CDR3 nucleotides read TGTGCCAGCAGCCCATGGACTAGCTGTTACACAGATACGCAGTATTTT. Amino acids: CASSPWTSCYTDTQYF.

For this clone: This sample also contains other DNA sequences that code for the same CDR3. This chain joins TRBV9 and TRBJ2-5; 8 positions match TRBD2. CDR1 SGDLS and CDR2 YYNGEE come from the germline V gene. The CDR3 has 15 amino acids. Trimming removed 0 bases from V and 4 bases from J; junction bases left unmatched: 5. CDR3 protein: CASSVDSGRGETQYF. Here the CDR3 DNA reads TGTGCCAGCAGCGTAGACAGCGGGAGAGGAGAGACCCAGTACTTC.

The rearrangement uses TRBV2 and TRBJ1-2; D perhaps matches TRBD1 (5 bases). The CDR3 loop spans 13 amino acids. Looked up from germline, CDR1 is SNHLY and CDR2 is FYNNEI. Deletions cut 3 bases from V and 6 bases from J, with 11 bases between. The CDR3 sequence: CASSDLTVDGYTF. The CDR3 DNA reads as TGTGCCAGCAGTGATTTGACAGTGGATGGCTACACCTTC.

This clone was observed a few times. The rearrangement links TRBV2 to TRBJ1-6, with D maybe TRBD1 (6 bases). CDR1 SNHLY and CDR2 FYNNEI come from the germline V gene. Trimming cost V 2 bases and J 6 bases, with 17 bases left between them. The length of the CDR3 is 17 residues. The CDR3, as DNA: TGTGCCAGCAGTGAAATTTCGGGGGCAGGAGGTAATTCACCCCTCCACTTT. Translation gives CASSEISGAGGNSPLHF.

In its sample, this clone was seen once. The V call is TRBV7-3, the J call TRBJ2-7, with D perhaps given as TRBD1 or TRBD2 (6 bases each). Germline V lookup: CDR1 SGHTA, CDR2 FQGTGA. Deletions cut 5 bases from V and 6 bases from J, with 14 bases between. The CDR3 sequence is 13 residues long. The CDR3 DNA follows: TGTGCCAGCAGCGCCGGGGGCTACTCCGAGCAGTACTTC. This gives the protein CASSAGGYSEQYF.

The chain has TRBV2 and TRBJ1-5; D ambiguous. Germline CDR1 is SNHLY and CDR2 is FYNNEI. Trimming removed 5 bases at V and 5 bases at J, with 10 bases between. CDR3 length: 13 residues. CDR3 loop: CASSLDTHQPQHF. In DNA form, the CDR3 reads TGTGCCAGCAGTCTTGACACCCATCAGCCCCAGCATTTT.

The chain carries TRBV5-1 and TRBJ2-5, with 9 bases matching TRBD2. Germline V gene sequence: CDR1 SGHRS, CDR2 YFSETQ. V shed 0 bases and J 1 base; nucleotides not matched to a gene: 4. The CDR3 contains 16 residues. The CDR3 spells CASSLGIAGAQETQYF. CDR3 in DNA: TGCGCCAGCAGCTTGGGAATAGCGGGGGCCCAAGAGACCCAGTACTTC.

The chain uses TRBV1 and TRBJ1-5; the table's D call, TRBD1, has no DNA check behind it. TRBV1 is described as a pseudogene. The CDR3 contains 14 residues. The CDR3 sequence: CTSRTGGSNQPQHF. The DNA for the CDR3 is TGCACCAGCAGGACAGGGGGGAGCAATCAGCCCCAGCATTTT.

The chain combines TRBV2 with TRBJ1-6; TRBD1 aligns across 12 bases. CDR1 is SNHLY, CDR2 FYNNEI, per germline. With V trimmed by 3 bases and J by 7 bases, 4 bases remained unmatched. This CDR3 spans 16 amino acids. DNA for the CDR3: TGTGCCAGCAGTGAGTCCGGGACAGGGGGCAATTCACCCCTCCACTTT. It codes for CASSESGTGGNSPLHF.

The chain uses TRBV28 and TRBJ2-7; weak D call: TRBD1 (5 bases). CDR1 and CDR2 (germline): MDHEN, SYDVKM. The V gene lost 2 bases and the J gene lost 3 bases, with 8 bases spanning the gap. The CDR3 has 13 amino acids. DNA of the CDR3: TGTGCCAGCAGTTTACAGGGTTTCTACGAGCAGTACTTC. It codes for CASSLQGFYEQYF.

The gene calls are TRBV15 and TRBJ2-1; the match to TRBD2 covers 11 bases. The trim removed 0 bases at V and 5 bases at J, leaving 12 bases unmatched. Germline CDR1 is LNHNV and CDR2 is YYDKDF (reference sequence). This CDR3 has 19 amino acids. The CDR3 reads CATSRDGVRLAGGHNEQFF. The CDR3 nucleotides read TGTGCCACCAGCAGAGATGGGGTTCGGCTAGCGGGAGGACACAATGAGCAGTTCTTC.

V gene TRBV7-3 combines with J gene TRBJ2-7; D call uncertain. Trimming took off 2 bases at V and 2 bases at J, with 13 bases between the two ends. The CDR3 extends over 15 amino acids. Germline-derived CDR1 and CDR2 are SGHTA and FQGTGA. The chain's CDR3 is CASSLVPAETYEQYF. The CDR3 DNA follows: TGTGCCAGCAGCTTAGTTCCGGCAGAGACCTACGAGCAGTACTTC.